This TCR beta chain was profiled in a study of shared clonotypes between healthy human individuals. About the research overall: Three CD4 naive, three CD4 memory, two CD8 naive and one CD8 memory plate were used per donor. Study-level points and caveats: Compared with clonotypes that all four donors shared, non-shared clonotypes had lower generation probabilities.

A word on this clone: What it recognizes is unknown.

Participating donors were healthy, HIV-negative adults free of recent acute infections or vaccinations. All the donors were Caucasian adults who lived in Nashville, Tennessee. Clones were sequenced by immunoSEQ multiplex PCR, and TCRdb holds only the in-frame ones, with some missing. The sample lists approximately 1.5 million clones, 95% to 99% occurring once. The CDR3 contains 15 residues. V shed 4 bases, J shed 3 bases, and the junction held 9 bases outside the gene matches. The germline V gene encodes CDR1 SGHRS and CDR2 YFSETQ. This sequence was found in a young man in good health. Sequenced: naive CD4+ T cells sorted from blood. Subset described: CD45RA+ positively selected. The chain employs TRBV5-1 and TRBJ1-2; TRBD1 aligns across 7 bases. Here the CDR3 DNA reads TGCGCCAGCAGCGTAGGGACAGCCCTAGACTATGGCTACACCTTC. Translated, it gives CASSVGTALDYGYTF.